The clone carrying this T cell receptor beta chain is categorized as medium-sized (0.01 to 0.1%). The CDR3 length is 16 residues. From germline, CDR1 is ENHRY and CDR2 SYGVKD. V lost 6 bases, J lost 3 bases, and 17 bases lay in between. The data were obtained in a study of neurological immune-mediated disorders. Synthesis of cDNA used 5'RACE (with 10-nucleotide random UMIs). One entry per CDR3 protein, called by TCRdb with MiXCR from the 5' RACE reads. The profile shows 15,000 to 20,000 distinct CDR3 sequences, about 20% of them singletons. The sequence was collected from a man aged 45-65 years in good health. Source material: PBMCs. This chain joins TRBV10-3 and TRBJ2-2; weak D call: TRBD1 (5 bases). CDR3 protein: CAIRDSDGFHTGELFF. CDR3 in DNA: TGTGCCATCAGAGACAGCGACGGATTTCACACCGGGGAGCTGTTTTTT.